Presented here are 3 T cell receptor beta chains from one specimen sequenced in a study of CD8+ T cells in alopecia areata. RNA extraction and reverse transcription yielded cDNA as sequencing template. Libraries were prepared by immunoSEQ multiplex PCR; TCRdb keeps only in-frame clonotypes and omits some of them. The data show hundreds of thousands of clones, with about 60% seen just once and 0.45% held by the top ten. Sequenced material: CD4+ T cells sorted from blood, taken at week 0. The origin of the receptors is a human donor with alopecia areata.

The chain is built from TRBV7-9 and TRBJ1-5; tentative D call: TRBD1 (5 bases). Germline CDR1 is SEHNR and CDR2 is FQNEAQ (reference sequence). This CDR3 contains 18 residues. The ends were cut back, 0 bases at V and 0 bases at J, with 15 bases in the middle. The CDR3 bases are TGTGCCAGCAGCTTAGCGTCGGCGCAGGGCTTTAGCAATCAGCCCCAGCATTTT. Amino acids: CASSLASAQGFSNQPQHF.

This clone was picked up a small number of times. The CDR3 region is CASREQGGITEAFF. The CDR3, as DNA: TGTGCCAGCAGAGAACAAGGGGGGATCACTGAAGCTTTCTTT. The chain combines TRBV6-5 with TRBJ1-1; TRBD1 is a possible D gene (6 bases). There are 14 residues in the CDR3. In germline, CDR1 is MNHEY, CDR2 SVGAGI. The ends were cut back, 6 bases at V and 4 bases at J, with 15 bases in the middle.

This chain joins TRBV5-1 and TRBJ2-1; D gene unclear. The CDR3 spans 14 residues. CDR1 is SGHRS, CDR2 YFSETQ, per germline. The V and J ends lost 1 base and 1 base respectively, with 6 bases between them. DNA of the CDR3: TGCGCCAGCAGCTTGAGGGAATCCTACAATGAGCAGTTCTTC. It encodes CASSLRESYNEQFF.